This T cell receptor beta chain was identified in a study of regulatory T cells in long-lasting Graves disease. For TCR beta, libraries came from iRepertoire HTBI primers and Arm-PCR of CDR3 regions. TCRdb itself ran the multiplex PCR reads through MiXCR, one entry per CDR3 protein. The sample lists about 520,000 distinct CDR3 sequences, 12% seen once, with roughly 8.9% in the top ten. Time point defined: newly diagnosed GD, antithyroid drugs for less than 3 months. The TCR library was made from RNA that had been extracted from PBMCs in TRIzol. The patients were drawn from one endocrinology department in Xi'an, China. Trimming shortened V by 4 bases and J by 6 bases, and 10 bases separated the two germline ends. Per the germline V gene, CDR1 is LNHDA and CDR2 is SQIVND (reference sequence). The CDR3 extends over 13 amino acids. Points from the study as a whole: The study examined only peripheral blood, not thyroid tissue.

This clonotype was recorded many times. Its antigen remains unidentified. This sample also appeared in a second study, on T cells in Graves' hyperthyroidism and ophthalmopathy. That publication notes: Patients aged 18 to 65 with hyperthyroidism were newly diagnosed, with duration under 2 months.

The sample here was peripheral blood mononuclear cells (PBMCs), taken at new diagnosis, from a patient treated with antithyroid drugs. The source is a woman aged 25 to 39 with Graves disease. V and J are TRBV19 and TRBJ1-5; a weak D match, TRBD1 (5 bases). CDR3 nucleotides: TGTGCCAGTAGTACAGGGCGGGGTCAGCCCCAGCATTTT. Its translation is CASSTGRGQPQHF.